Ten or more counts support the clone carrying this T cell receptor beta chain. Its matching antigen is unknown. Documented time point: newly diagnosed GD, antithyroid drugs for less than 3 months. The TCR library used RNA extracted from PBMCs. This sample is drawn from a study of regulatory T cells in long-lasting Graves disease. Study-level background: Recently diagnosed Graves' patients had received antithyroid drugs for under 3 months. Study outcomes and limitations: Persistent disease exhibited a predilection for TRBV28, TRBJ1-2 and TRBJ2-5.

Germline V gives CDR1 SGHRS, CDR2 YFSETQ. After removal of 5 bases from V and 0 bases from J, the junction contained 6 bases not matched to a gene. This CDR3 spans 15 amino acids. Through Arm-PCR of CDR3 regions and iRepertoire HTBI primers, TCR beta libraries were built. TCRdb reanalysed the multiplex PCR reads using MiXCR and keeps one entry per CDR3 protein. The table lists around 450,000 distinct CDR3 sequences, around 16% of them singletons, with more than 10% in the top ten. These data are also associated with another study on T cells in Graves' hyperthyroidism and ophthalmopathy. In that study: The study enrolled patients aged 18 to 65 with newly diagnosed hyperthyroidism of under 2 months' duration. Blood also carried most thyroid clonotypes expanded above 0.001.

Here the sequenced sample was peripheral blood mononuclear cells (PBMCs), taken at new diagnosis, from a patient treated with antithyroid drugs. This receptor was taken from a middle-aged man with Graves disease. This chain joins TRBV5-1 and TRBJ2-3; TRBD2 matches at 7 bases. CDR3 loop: CASSRSGTSTDTQYF. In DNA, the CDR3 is TGCGCCAGCAGTCGGAGCGGGACTAGCACAGATACGCAGTATTTT. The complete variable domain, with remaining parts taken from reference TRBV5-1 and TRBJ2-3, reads KAGVTQTPRYLIKTRGQQVTLSCSPISGHRSVSWYQQTPGQGLQFLFEYFSETQRNKGNFPGRFSGRQFSNSRSEMNVSTLELGDSALYLCASSRSGTSTDTQYFGPGTRLTVL.